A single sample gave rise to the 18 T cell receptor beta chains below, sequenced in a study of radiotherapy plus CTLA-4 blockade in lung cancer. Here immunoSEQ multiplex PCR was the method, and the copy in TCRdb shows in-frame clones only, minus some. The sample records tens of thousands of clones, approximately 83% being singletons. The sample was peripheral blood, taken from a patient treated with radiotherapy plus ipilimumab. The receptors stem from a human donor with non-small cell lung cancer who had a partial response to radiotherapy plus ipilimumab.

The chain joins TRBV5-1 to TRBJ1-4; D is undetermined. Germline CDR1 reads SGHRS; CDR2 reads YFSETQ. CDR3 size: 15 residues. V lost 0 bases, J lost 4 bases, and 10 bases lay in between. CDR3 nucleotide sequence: TGCGCCAGCAGCTTGGGTACAGTCGATAATGAAAAACTGTTTTTT. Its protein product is CASSLGTVDNEKLFF.

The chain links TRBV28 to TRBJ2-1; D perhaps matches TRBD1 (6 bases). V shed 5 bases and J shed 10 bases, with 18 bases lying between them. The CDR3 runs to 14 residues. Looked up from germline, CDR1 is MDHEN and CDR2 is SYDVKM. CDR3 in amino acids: CASSPGDKPGEQFF. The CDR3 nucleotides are TGTGCCAGCAGTCCTGGGGACAAACCCGGGGAGCAGTTCTTC.

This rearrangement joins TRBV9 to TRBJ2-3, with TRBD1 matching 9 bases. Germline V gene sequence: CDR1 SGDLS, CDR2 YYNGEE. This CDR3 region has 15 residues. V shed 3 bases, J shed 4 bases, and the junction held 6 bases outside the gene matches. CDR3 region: CASSARQGVPDTQYF. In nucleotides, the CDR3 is TGTGCCAGCAGCGCCCGACAGGGGGTCCCAGATACGCAGTATTTT.

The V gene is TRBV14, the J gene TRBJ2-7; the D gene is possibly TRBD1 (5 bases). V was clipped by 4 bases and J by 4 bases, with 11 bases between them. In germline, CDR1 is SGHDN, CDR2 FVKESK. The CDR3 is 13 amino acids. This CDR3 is CASSRSQGYEQYV. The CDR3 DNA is TGTGCCAGCAGCCGCAGCCAGGGTTACGAGCAGTACGTC.

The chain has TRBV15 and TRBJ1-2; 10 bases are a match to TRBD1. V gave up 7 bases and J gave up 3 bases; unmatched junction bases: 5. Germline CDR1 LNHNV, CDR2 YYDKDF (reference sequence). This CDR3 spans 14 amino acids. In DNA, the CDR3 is TGTGCCACCACCCAGACAGGGGGCGACTATGGCTACACCTTC. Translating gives CATTQTGGDYGYTF.

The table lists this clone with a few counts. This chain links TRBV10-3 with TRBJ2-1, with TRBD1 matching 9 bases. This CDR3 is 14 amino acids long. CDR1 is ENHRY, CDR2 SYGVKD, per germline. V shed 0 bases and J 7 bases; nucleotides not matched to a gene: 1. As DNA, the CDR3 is TGTGCCATCAGTGAGTCGGGACAGGGAAATGAGCAGTTCTTC. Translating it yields CAISESGQGNEQFF.

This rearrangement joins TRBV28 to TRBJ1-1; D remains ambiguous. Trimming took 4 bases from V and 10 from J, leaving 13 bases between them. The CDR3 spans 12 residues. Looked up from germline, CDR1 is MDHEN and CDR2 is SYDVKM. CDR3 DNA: TGTGCCAGCAGTTCATCCTCCGGGAGAGCTTTCTTT. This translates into CASSSSSGRAFF.

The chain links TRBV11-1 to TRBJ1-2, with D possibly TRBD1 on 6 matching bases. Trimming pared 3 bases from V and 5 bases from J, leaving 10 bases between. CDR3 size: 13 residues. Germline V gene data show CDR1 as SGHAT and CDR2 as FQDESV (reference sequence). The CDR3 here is CASSLDRKYGYTF. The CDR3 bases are TGTGCCAGCAGCTTGGACAGAAAGTATGGCTACACCTTC.

The CDR3 bases are TGCGCCAGCAGCCCGTCCCCCGGGGGACTAACCGTCGATGAGCAGTTCTTC. It yields the protein CASSPSPGGLTVDEQFF. The V gene is TRBV4-1, the J gene TRBJ2-1; 7 bases fit TRBD2. Germline V lookup: CDR1 MGHRA, CDR2 YSYEKL. Unmatched junction bases numbered 17, after V lost 4 bases and J lost 8 bases. CDR3 length: 17 residues.

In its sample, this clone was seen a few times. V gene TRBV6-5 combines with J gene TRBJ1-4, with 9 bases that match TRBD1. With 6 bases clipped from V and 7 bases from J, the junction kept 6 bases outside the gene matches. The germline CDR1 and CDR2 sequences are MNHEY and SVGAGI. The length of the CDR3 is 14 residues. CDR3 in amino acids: CASSPVQGAEKLFF. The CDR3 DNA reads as TGTGCCAGCAGCCCTGTACAGGGGGCTGAAAAACTGTTTTTT.

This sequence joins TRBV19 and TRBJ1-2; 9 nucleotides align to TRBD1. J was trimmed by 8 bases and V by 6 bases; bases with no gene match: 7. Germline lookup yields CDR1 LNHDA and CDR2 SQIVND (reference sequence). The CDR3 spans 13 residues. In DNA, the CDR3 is TGTGCCAGTAGCAACAGGGGGCAGGAAGGCTACACCTTC. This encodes CASSNRGQEGYTF. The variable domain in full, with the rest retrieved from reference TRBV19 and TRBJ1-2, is DGGITQSPKYLFRKEGQNVTLSCEQNLNHDAMYWYRQDPGQGLRLIYYSQIVNDFQKGDIAEGYSVSREKKESFPLTVTSAQKNPTAFYLCASSNRGQEGYTFGSGTRLTVV.

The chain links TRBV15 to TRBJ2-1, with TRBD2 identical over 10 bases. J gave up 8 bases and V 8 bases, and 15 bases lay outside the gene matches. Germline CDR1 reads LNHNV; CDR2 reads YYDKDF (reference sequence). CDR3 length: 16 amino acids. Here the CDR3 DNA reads TGTGCCACCTCAAATCCGCTAGCGGGAGTAGTATATGAGCAGTTCTTC. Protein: CATSNPLAGVVYEQFF. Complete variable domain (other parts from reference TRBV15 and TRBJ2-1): DAMVIQNPRYQVTQFGKPVTLSCSQTLNHNVMYWYQQKSSQAPKLLFHYYDKDFNNEADTPDNFQSRRPNTSFCFLDIRSPGLGDTAMYLCATSNPLAGVVYEQFFGPGTRLTVL.

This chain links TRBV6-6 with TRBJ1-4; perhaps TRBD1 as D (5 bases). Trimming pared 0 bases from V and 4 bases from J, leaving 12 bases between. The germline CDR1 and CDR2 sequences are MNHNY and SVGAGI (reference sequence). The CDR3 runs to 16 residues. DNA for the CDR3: TGTGCCAGCAGTTACTCTAGGGGATCGGGTAATGAAAAACTGTTTTTT. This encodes CASSYSRGSGNEKLFF.

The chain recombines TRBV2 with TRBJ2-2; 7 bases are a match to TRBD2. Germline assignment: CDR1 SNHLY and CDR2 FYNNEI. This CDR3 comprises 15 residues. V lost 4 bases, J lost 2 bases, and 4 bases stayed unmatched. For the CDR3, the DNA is TGTGCCAGCAGTGGGGGGGGGATCAACACCGGGGAGCTGTTTTTT. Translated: CASSGGGINTGELFF.

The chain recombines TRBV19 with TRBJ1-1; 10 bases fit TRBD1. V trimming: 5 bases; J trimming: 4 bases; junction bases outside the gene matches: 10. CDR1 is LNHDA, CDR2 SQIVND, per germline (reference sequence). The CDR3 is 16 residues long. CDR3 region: CASSGDARTGGTEAFF. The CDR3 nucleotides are TGTGCCAGTAGTGGGGACGCGCGGACAGGGGGCACTGAAGCTTTCTTT.

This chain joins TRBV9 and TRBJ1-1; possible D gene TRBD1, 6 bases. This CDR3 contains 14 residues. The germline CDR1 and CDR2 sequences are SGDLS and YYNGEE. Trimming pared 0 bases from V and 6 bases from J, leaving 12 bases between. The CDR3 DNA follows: TGTGCCAGCAGCGTAGTACGACAGGTCTCTGAAGCTTTCTTT. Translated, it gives CASSVVRQVSEAFF. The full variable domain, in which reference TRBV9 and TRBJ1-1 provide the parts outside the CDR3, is DSGVTQTPKHLITATGQRVTLRCSPRSGDLSVYWYQQSLDQGLQFLIQYYNGEERAKGNILERFSAQQFPDLHSELNLSSLELGDSALYFCASSVVRQVSEAFFGQGTRLTVV.

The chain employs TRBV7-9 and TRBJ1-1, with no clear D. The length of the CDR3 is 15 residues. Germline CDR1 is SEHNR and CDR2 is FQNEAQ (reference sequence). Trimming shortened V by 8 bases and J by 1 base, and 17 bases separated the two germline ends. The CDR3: CASDQQPHSNTEAFF. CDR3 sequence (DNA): TGTGCCAGCGATCAACAGCCCCACTCGAACACTGAAGCTTTCTTT. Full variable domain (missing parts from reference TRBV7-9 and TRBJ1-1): DTGVSQNPRHKITKRGQNVTFRCDPISEHNRLYWYRQTLGQGPEFLTYFQNEAQLEKSRLLSDRFSAERPKGSFSTLEIQRTEQGDSAMYLCASDQQPHSNTEAFFGQGTRLTVV.

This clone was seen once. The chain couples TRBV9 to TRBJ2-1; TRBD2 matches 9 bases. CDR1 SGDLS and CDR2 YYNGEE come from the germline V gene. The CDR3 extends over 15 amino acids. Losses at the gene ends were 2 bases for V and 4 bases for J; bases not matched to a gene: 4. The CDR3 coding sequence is TGTGCCAGCAGCGTTAGCGGGAGCATTTACAATGAGCAGTTCTTC. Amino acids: CASSVSGSIYNEQFF.